This TCR beta chain stems from a study of metastatic and nonmetastatic thyroid tumors. Across the study: Repertoire data that came from the blood and tumor or nodule tissue of malignant and benign thyroid patients were compared.

Each patient went into thyroid surgery without having received any treatment. Many counts were recorded for this clone. Its antigen is not identified. A read error may be the cause here, since a much bigger clone is one base away. The CDR3 does not end in the conserved phenylalanine or tryptophan, so this is likely a read error. Study observations and caveats: Across blood and tumor, TCR beta diversity in malignant thyroid tumors was reportedly significantly higher than in benign nodules.

As originally analysed: A classifier of distant metastasis in papillary thyroid cancer was built from CDR3 differences (across clinicopathological groups). TCRdb reanalyzed the PCR reads with MiXCR. These V and J calls derive from TCRdb rather than the authors' analysis. The sample yields 17,000 or so clones, about 25% seen once. This CDR3 spans 15 amino acids. Germline CDR1 reads MDHEN; CDR2 reads SYDVKM. J was trimmed by 2 bases and V by 5 bases; bases with no gene match: 6. Sequenced sample: adjacent normal tissue. This chain connects TRBV28 to TRBJ2-1, with 7 bases matching TRBD1. The clonotype originates from a female donor with papillary thyroid cancer or a benign thyroid nodule (not recorded which). Some clones in this sample may be carry-over from other donors' samples. CDR3 DNA sequence: TGTGCCAGCAGTCGAACCGGGACAGCCTACAATGAGCAGTTCGTC. Amino acids: CASSRTGTAYNEQFV.